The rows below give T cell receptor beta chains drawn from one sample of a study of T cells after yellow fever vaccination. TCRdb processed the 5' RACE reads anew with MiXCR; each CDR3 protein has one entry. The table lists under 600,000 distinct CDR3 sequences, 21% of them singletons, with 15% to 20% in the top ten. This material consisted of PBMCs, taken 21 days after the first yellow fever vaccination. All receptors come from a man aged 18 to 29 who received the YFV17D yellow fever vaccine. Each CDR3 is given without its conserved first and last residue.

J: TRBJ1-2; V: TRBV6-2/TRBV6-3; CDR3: ASSPYRGGYGYT
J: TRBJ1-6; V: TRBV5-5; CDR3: ASSAETGGPPSLH
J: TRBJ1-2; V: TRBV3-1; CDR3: ASSQGLADRAYGYT
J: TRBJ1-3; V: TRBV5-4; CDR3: ASSLEQNSGNTIY
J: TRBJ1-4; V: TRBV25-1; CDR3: ASGQLQGYNEKLF
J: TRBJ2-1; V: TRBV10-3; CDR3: AISDGTRSGDEQF
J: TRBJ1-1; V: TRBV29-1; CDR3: SVESGLNTEAF
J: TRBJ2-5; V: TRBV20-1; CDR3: SASGAQQETQY
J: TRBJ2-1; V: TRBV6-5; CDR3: ASSYNRGEQF
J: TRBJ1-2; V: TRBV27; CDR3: ASSTDGVGNYGYT
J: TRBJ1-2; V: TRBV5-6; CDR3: ASSFKASMVGYT
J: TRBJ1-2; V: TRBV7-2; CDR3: ASSTGQGGLGYT
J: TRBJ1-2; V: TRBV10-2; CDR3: ASSGPIGTLGGYT
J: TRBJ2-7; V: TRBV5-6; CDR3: ASSWGTSSYEQY